The TCR beta chain under discussion was sequenced for a study of cytomegalovirus exposure and HLA in healthy donors. Study-level points and caveats: Among the sequence variants, a highly shared cluster was likely an artifact of sequencing. V- and J-gene trimming of TCR beta was linked (in a later analysis) to a missense DCLRE1C variant. Association of 16,951 TCR beta sequences with HLA alleles was found at 0.05 false discovery rate in a later analysis. Presence/absence analyses assumed roughly uniform sequencing depth across donors, which may not hold.

The length of the CDR3 is 14 residues. Looked up from germline, CDR1 is MNHEY and CDR2 is SVGAGI. Trimming cost V 0 bases and J 8 bases, with 10 bases left between them. On this clone: The antigen remains undetermined. Additional DNA sequences in this sample encode the identical CDR3.

The PCR made use of 60 Vbeta and 13 Jbeta primers. Some clones are missing from TCRdb's copy, which holds only in-frame ones; the method was immunoSEQ multiplex PCR. Of about 150,000 clones detected, around three quarters appear once; the ten largest clones hold about 2.9%. The chain joins TRBV6-5 to TRBJ1-4; D not resolved. This clonotype originated in a man in his forties or fifties in good health and CMV-seronegative. Sequencing was performed on PBMCs. The DNA of the CDR3 is TGTGCCAGCAGTTACTCAGGGCGGGGAGAAAAACTGTTTTTT. Its translation is CASSYSGRGEKLFF.